This entry features one T cell receptor beta chain sequence. The data stem from a study of blood T cell repertoires in COVID-19. At the level of the study: Acute-phase and convalescent COVID-19 samples originated in the United States, Italy and Spain.

The CDR3 runs to 14 residues. Germline CDR1 is MNHNY and CDR2 is SVGAGI (reference sequence). V lost 6 bases and J lost 7, with 15 bases in between. Sequencing used immunoSEQ multiplex PCR; TCRdb keeps in-frame clones, though not all of them. The sample has hundreds of thousands of clones; around 92% are singletons. The genes are TRBV6-6 and TRBJ1-4; a possible D gene is TRBD1 (6 bases). The TCR originated in a woman in her thirties with COVID-19, enrolled during active disease. Source material: peripheral blood. This CDR3 is CASSPGGASEKLFF. CDR3 in DNA: TGTGCCAGCAGCCCGGGGGGGGCGAGTGAAAAACTGTTTTTT.